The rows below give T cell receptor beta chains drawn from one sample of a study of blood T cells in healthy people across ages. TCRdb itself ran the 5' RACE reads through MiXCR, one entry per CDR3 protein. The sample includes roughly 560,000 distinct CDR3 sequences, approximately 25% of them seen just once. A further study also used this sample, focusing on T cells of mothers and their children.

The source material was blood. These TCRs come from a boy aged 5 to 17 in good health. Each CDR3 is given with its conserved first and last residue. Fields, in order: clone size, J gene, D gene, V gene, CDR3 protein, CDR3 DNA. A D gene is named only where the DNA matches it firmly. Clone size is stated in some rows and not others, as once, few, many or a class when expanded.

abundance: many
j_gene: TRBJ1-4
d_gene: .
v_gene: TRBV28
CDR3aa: CASSPSLGGKREKLFF
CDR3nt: TGTGCCAGCAGCCCCTCTTTGGGGGGGAAGCGTGAAAAACTGTTTTTT

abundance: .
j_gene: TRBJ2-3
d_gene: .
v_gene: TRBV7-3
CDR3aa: CASSRNGIITDTQYF
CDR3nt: TGTGCCAGCAGCCGGAATGGGATTATCACAGATACGCAGTATTTT

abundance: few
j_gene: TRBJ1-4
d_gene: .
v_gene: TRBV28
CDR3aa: CASRDTNEKLFF
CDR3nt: TGTGCCAGCCGGGACACCAATGAAAAACTGTTTTTT

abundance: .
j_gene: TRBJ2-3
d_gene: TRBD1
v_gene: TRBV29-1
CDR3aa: CSAAFRGPQYF
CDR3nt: TGCAGCGCCGCCTTCAGGGGGCCGCAGTATTTT

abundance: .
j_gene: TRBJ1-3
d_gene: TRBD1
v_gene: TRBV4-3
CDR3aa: CASSQTGQGANTIYF
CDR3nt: TGCGCCAGCAGCCAAACGGGACAGGGGGCCAACACCATATATTTT

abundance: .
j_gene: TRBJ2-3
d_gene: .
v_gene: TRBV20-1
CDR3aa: CSAVPGLSTDTQYF
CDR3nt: TGCAGTGCTGTACCGGGACTTAGCACAGATACGCAGTATTTT

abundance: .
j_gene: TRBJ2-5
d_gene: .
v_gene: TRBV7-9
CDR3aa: CASSPHRAQETQYF
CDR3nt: TGTGCCAGCAGTCCTCACAGAGCCCAAGAGACCCAGTACTTC

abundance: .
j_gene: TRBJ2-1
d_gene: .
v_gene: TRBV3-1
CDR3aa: CASSRLVDEQFF
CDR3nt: TGTGCCAGCAGCCGCCTAGTGGATGAGCAGTTCTTC

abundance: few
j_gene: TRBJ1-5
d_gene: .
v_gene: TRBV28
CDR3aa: CASSQSWGLGQPQHF
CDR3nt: TGTGCCAGCAGCCAATCCTGGGGGCTAGGTCAGCCCCAGCATTTT

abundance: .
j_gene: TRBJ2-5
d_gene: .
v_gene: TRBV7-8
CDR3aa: CASSLTRGDRETQYF
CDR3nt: TGTGCCAGCAGCTTAACCAGGGGTGATCGCGAGACCCAGTACTTC

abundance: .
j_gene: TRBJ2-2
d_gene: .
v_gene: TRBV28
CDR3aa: CASSLRQEPGELFF
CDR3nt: TGTGCCAGCAGTTTAAGGCAGGAACCCGGGGAGCTGTTTTTT

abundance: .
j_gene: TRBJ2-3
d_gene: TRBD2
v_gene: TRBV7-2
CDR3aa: CASSPLAGGTADTQYF
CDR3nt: TGTGCCAGCAGCCCGCTAGCGGGGGGGACCGCAGATACGCAGTATTTT

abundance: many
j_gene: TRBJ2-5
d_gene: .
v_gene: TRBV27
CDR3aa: CASSLGVTQYF
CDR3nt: TGTGCCAGCAGTTTAGGGGTGACCCAGTACTTC

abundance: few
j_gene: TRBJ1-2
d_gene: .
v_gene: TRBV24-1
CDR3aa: CATSGGTVNGYTF
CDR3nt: TGTGCCACCAGCGGCGGGACGGTCAATGGCTACACCTTC

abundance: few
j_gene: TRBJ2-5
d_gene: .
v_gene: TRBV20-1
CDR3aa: CSALKGEETQYF
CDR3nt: TGCAGTGCCCTCAAAGGCGAAGAGACCCAGTACTTC

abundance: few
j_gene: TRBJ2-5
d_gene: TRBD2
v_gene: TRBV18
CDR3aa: CASSPGQRGGNQETQYF
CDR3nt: TGTGCCAGCTCACCGGGCCAGCGGGGGGGAAATCAAGAGACCCAGTACTTC

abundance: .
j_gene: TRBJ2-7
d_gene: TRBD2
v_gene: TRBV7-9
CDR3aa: CASSSKGLADEQYF
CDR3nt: TGTGCCAGCAGCTCGAAAGGACTAGCTGACGAGCAGTACTTC

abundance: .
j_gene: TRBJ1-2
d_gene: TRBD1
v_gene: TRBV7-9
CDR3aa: CASSLFTGGKDLDYGYTF
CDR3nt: TGTGCCAGCAGCTTATTCACAGGGGGAAAGGATCTCGACTATGGCTACACCTTC

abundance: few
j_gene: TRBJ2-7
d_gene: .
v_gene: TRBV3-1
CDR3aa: CASSGGSLYEQYF
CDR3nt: TGTGCCAGCAGCGGGGGTTCCCTCTACGAGCAGTACTTC

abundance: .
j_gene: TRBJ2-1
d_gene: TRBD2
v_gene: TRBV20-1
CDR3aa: CNPGPEGLVDNEQFF
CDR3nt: TGCAATCCTGGCCCCGAGGGACTAGTCGACAATGAGCAGTTCTTC

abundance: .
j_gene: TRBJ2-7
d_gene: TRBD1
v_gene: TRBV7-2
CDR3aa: CASSPLFGQGTYEQYF
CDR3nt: TGTGCCAGCAGCCCCCTTTTCGGACAGGGAACCTACGAGCAGTACTTC

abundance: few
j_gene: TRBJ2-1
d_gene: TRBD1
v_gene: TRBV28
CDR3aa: CASDPGGGEYNEQFF
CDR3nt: TGTGCCAGCGACCCAGGGGGTGGGGAGTACAATGAGCAGTTCTTC